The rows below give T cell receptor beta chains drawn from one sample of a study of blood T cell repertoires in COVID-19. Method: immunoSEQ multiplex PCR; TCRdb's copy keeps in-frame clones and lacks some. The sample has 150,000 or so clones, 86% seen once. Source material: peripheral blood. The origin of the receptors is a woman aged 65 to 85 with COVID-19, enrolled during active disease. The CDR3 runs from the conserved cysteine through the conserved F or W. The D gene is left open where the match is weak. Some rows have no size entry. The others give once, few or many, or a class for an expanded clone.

CDR3nt: TGTGCCAGCAGCCCTCGCGGGGCTCATCAGCCCCAGCATTTT
CDR3aa: CASSPRGAHQPQHF
abundance: -
d_gene: -
v_gene: TRBV3-1/TRBV3-2
j_gene: TRBJ1-5

CDR3nt: TGCGCCAGCAGCTCTATGGGACAGGGGCAAGAGACCCAGTACTTC
CDR3aa: CASSSMGQGQETQYF
abundance: -
d_gene: TRBD1
v_gene: TRBV5-1
j_gene: TRBJ2-5

CDR3nt: TGTGCCAGCAGCCCGATTGCCTCGAAGAGGGATACGCAGTATTTT
CDR3aa: CASSPIASKRDTQYF
abundance: -
d_gene: -
v_gene: TRBV5-8
j_gene: TRBJ2-3

CDR3nt: TGTGCCAGCAGCGGCCCGACTAATGAAAAACTGTTTTTT
CDR3aa: CASSGPTNEKLFF
abundance: -
d_gene: -
v_gene: TRBV11-2
j_gene: TRBJ1-4

CDR3nt: TGTGCCAGCAGTTCTCAATCCGGGACTAGCGGATCAGATACGCAGTATTTT
CDR3aa: CASSSQSGTSGSDTQYF
abundance: -
d_gene: TRBD2
v_gene: TRBV28
j_gene: TRBJ2-3

CDR3nt: TGCGCCAGCAGCTTGGGGGCGGGGTCCACAGATACGCAGTATTTT
CDR3aa: CASSLGAGSTDTQYF
abundance: -
d_gene: -
v_gene: TRBV5-1
j_gene: TRBJ2-3

CDR3nt: TGTGCCAGCAGCCCCCGGTATGATTCACCCCTCCACTTT
CDR3aa: CASSPRYDSPLHF
abundance: -
d_gene: -
v_gene: TRBV2
j_gene: TRBJ1-6

CDR3nt: TGTGCCAGCAGACAGGCCCCGTACGTCGGGGAGCTGTTTTTT
CDR3aa: CASRQAPYVGELFF
abundance: -
d_gene: -
v_gene: TRBV6-4
j_gene: TRBJ2-2

CDR3nt: TGTGCCATCAGTGAGTTCAATTTGGAGTCAGCGACCTACGAGCAGTACTTC
CDR3aa: CAISEFNLESATYEQYF
abundance: -
d_gene: -
v_gene: TRBV10-3
j_gene: TRBJ2-7

CDR3nt: TGTGCCAGCAGCTGGGGACTAGCGGGGGGGCCAGAGACCCAGTACTTC
CDR3aa: CASSWGLAGGPETQYF
abundance: -
d_gene: TRBD2
v_gene: TRBV11-1
j_gene: TRBJ2-5

CDR3nt: TGTGCCAGCAGCGTGGTACCGGGACTAGCGGGGGAAGATACGCAGTATTTT
CDR3aa: CASSVVPGLAGEDTQYF
abundance: -
d_gene: TRBD2
v_gene: TRBV9
j_gene: TRBJ2-3

CDR3nt: TGTGCCAGCTCCCAAGGGGGGGGCGAGGATACGCAGTATTTT
CDR3aa: CASSQGGGEDTQYF
abundance: -
d_gene: -
v_gene: TRBV6-4
j_gene: TRBJ2-3

CDR3nt: TGTGCCAGTAAACGGCAGGTGAACACCGGGGAGCTGTTTTTT
CDR3aa: CASKRQVNTGELFF
abundance: -
d_gene: -
v_gene: TRBV19
j_gene: TRBJ2-2

CDR3nt: TGTGCCAGCAGCCGTATGAACACTGAAGCTTTCTTT
CDR3aa: CASSRMNTEAFF
abundance: -
d_gene: -
v_gene: TRBV28
j_gene: TRBJ1-1

CDR3nt: TGTGCCAGCAGTTTTCAGGGGAACTATGGCTACACCTTC
CDR3aa: CASSFQGNYGYTF
abundance: -
d_gene: -
v_gene: TRBV6-5
j_gene: TRBJ1-2

CDR3nt: TGTGCCAGCTCCGCGCAGGGTATGGGAAATTCACCCCTCCACTTT
CDR3aa: CASSAQGMGNSPLHF
abundance: -
d_gene: -
v_gene: TRBV18
j_gene: TRBJ1-6

CDR3nt: TGTGCCAGCAGCTACACCCCCCAGGCGGAGCTGTTTTTT
CDR3aa: CASSYTPQAELFF
abundance: -
d_gene: -
v_gene: TRBV6-1
j_gene: TRBJ2-2

CDR3nt: TGTGCCAGCAGTTTACGACTAGCGGTAGATACGCAGTATTTT
CDR3aa: CASSLRLAVDTQYF
abundance: -
d_gene: TRBD2
v_gene: TRBV27
j_gene: TRBJ2-3

CDR3nt: TGCGCCAGCAGCCGGCCCCTCGGGGGGCAAGGAAACACCATATATTTT
CDR3aa: CASSRPLGGQGNTIYF
abundance: -
d_gene: -
v_gene: TRBV4-1
j_gene: TRBJ1-3

CDR3nt: TGTGCCAGCAGTTTTACTAGCGGGGCTTACAATGAGCAGTTCTTC
CDR3aa: CASSFTSGAYNEQFF
abundance: -
d_gene: TRBD2
v_gene: TRBV5-5
j_gene: TRBJ2-1

CDR3nt: TGCGCCAGCAGCGCCGCAGGACAGGTCTTATATGGCTACACCTTC
CDR3aa: CASSAAGQVLYGYTF
abundance: -
d_gene: TRBD1
v_gene: TRBV5-1
j_gene: TRBJ1-2

CDR3nt: TGTGCCAGCTCACTTCAATCGGGGGGGATCTACAATGAGCAGTTCTTC
CDR3aa: CASSLQSGGIYNEQFF
abundance: -
d_gene: TRBD2
v_gene: TRBV18
j_gene: TRBJ2-1

CDR3nt: TGTGCCATCAGTGAGTCGAGCGACAGCTATGGCTACACCTTC
CDR3aa: CAISESSDSYGYTF
abundance: -
d_gene: -
v_gene: TRBV10-3
j_gene: TRBJ1-2

CDR3nt: TGCGCCAGCAGCTTGGACAGGGTGAACACTGAAGCTTTCTTT
CDR3aa: CASSLDRVNTEAFF
abundance: -
d_gene: -
v_gene: TRBV5-1
j_gene: TRBJ1-1

CDR3nt: TGTGCCAGTAGTAGCCGGACAGGGCCGGAAGAGACCCAGTACTTC
CDR3aa: CASSSRTGPEETQYF
abundance: -
d_gene: TRBD1
v_gene: TRBV19
j_gene: TRBJ2-5

CDR3nt: TGCGCCAGCAGTCTCGGGAATCAGCCCCAGCATTTT
CDR3aa: CASSLGNQPQHF
abundance: -
d_gene: -
v_gene: TRBV10-2
j_gene: TRBJ1-5

CDR3nt: TGTGCCAGCAGCTCACGGGGAATGCTTGGCAATGAGCAGTTCTTC
CDR3aa: CASSSRGMLGNEQFF
abundance: -
d_gene: -
v_gene: TRBV7-2
j_gene: TRBJ2-1

CDR3nt: TGTGCCAGCAGCGTAGACGGGGTTCAAGTGAACACCGGGGAGCTGTTTTTT
CDR3aa: CASSVDGVQVNTGELFF
abundance: -
d_gene: -
v_gene: TRBV9
j_gene: TRBJ2-2

CDR3nt: TGTGCCAGCAGCTGGACAGTCACCGGGGAGCTGTTTTTT
CDR3aa: CASSWTVTGELFF
abundance: -
d_gene: -
v_gene: TRBV5-4
j_gene: TRBJ2-2

CDR3nt: TGTGCCAGCAGTGGTGGACAGGGAAGTTTCGTCGGTGAAAAACTGTTTTTT
CDR3aa: CASSGGQGSFVGEKLFF
abundance: -
d_gene: TRBD1
v_gene: TRBV28
j_gene: TRBJ1-4

CDR3nt: TGTGCCATCAGGCCGGGACTAGCAGAAGATACGCAGTATTTT
CDR3aa: CAIRPGLAEDTQYF
abundance: -
d_gene: TRBD2
v_gene: TRBV10-3
j_gene: TRBJ2-3

CDR3nt: TGTGCCAGCTCCCCTCCGGGACAGGCAGTCGAGCAGTACTTC
CDR3aa: CASSPPGQAVEQYF
abundance: few
d_gene: TRBD1
v_gene: TRBV18
j_gene: TRBJ2-7

CDR3nt: TGTGCCAGTAGTCCCGGGAGGTCTGGAAACACCATATATTTT
CDR3aa: CASSPGRSGNTIYF
abundance: once
d_gene: -
v_gene: TRBV19
j_gene: TRBJ1-3

CDR3nt: TGTGCCAGCAGCTGGGTGGGAGGGGCATGGACAGATACGCAGTATTTT
CDR3aa: CASSWVGGAWTDTQYF
abundance: -
d_gene: TRBD2
v_gene: TRBV7-2
j_gene: TRBJ2-3

CDR3nt: TGTGCCAGCAGTGACAGGTTTGGCTACACCTTC
CDR3aa: CASSDRFGYTF
abundance: -
d_gene: -
v_gene: TRBV12-3/TRBV12-4
j_gene: TRBJ1-2

CDR3nt: TGTGCCAGCAGTTTAATGCGGGGCGAGCAGTACTTC
CDR3aa: CASSLMRGEQYF
abundance: -
d_gene: -
v_gene: TRBV12-3/TRBV12-4
j_gene: TRBJ2-7

CDR3nt: TGTGCCAGCACTTGGGGCCGGGCCCCTGGAAACACCATATATTTT
CDR3aa: CASTWGRAPGNTIYF
abundance: -
d_gene: -
v_gene: TRBV2
j_gene: TRBJ1-3

CDR3nt: TGTGCCAGCAGTTTATACGGGAGCAATCAGCCCCAGCATTTT
CDR3aa: CASSLYGSNQPQHF
abundance: -
d_gene: -
v_gene: TRBV27
j_gene: TRBJ1-5

CDR3nt: TGTGCCATCAGTGAGTCGGATGGGCGGGATTCACCCCTCCACTTT
CDR3aa: CAISESDGRDSPLHF
abundance: once
d_gene: -
v_gene: TRBV10-3
j_gene: TRBJ1-6

CDR3nt: TGTGCCAGCAGTTTGGGAGGGGTGGACACTGAAGCTTTCTTT
CDR3aa: CASSLGGVDTEAFF
abundance: -
d_gene: -
v_gene: TRBV27
j_gene: TRBJ1-1

CDR3nt: TGTGCCAGCAGTGTCCGGGGGACCCGGGAGGAGCAGTTCTTC
CDR3aa: CASSVRGTREEQFF
abundance: -
d_gene: -
v_gene: TRBV28
j_gene: TRBJ2-1

CDR3nt: TGTGCCAGCAGCTCAAGGGACACCTCTGGAAACACCATATATTTT
CDR3aa: CASSSRDTSGNTIYF
abundance: once
d_gene: -
v_gene: TRBV7-9
j_gene: TRBJ1-3

CDR3nt: TGTGCCAGCAGTTTGAGGACAGGGGTCGACTATGGCTACACCTTC
CDR3aa: CASSLRTGVDYGYTF
abundance: once
d_gene: TRBD1
v_gene: TRBV28
j_gene: TRBJ1-2

CDR3nt: TGTGCCAGCAGTGAAGCCAGCCAGGTGAACACTGAAGCTTTCTTT
CDR3aa: CASSEASQVNTEAFF
abundance: once
d_gene: -
v_gene: TRBV6-1
j_gene: TRBJ1-1

CDR3nt: TGTGCCAGCCGAGCTGCGCGGGCCGGGCCGGCGTATTTT
CDR3aa: CASRAARAGPAYF
abundance: -
d_gene: -
v_gene: TRBV2
j_gene: TRBJ1-3

CDR3nt: TGTGCCAGCAGCCCCCTCCCAGAGGGGGCGCGGGATGAGCAGTTCTTC
CDR3aa: CASSPLPEGARDEQFF
abundance: -
d_gene: TRBD1
v_gene: TRBV4-2
j_gene: TRBJ2-1

CDR3nt: TGCGCCAGCAGCCAGGTACAGGGGGGGAACACTGAAGCTTTCTTT
CDR3aa: CASSQVQGGNTEAFF
abundance: -
d_gene: TRBD1
v_gene: TRBV5-1
j_gene: TRBJ1-1

CDR3nt: TGTGCCAGCAATCCAACGGGGGCAACTAATGAAAAACTGTTTTTT
CDR3aa: CASNPTGATNEKLFF
abundance: -
d_gene: -
v_gene: TRBV28
j_gene: TRBJ1-4

CDR3nt: TGTGCCAGCAGTTCCTTCAAACAGGGCGGAGGTATGAATGAGCAGTTCTTC
CDR3aa: CASSSFKQGGGMNEQFF
abundance: -
d_gene: -
v_gene: TRBV27
j_gene: TRBJ2-1

CDR3nt: TGTGCCAGCAGCTTTTCGGGGAATGAAAAACTGTTTTTT
CDR3aa: CASSFSGNEKLFF
abundance: -
d_gene: -
v_gene: TRBV7-9
j_gene: TRBJ1-4

CDR3nt: TGTGCCAGCAGCCCCGGGTATTCACCCCTCCACTTT
CDR3aa: CASSPGYSPLHF
abundance: once
d_gene: -
v_gene: TRBV7-2
j_gene: TRBJ1-6

CDR3nt: TGTGCCAGCAGCTTGAGGGGTCCTGGGGTTCAGCCCCAGCATTTT
CDR3aa: CASSLRGPGVQPQHF
abundance: once
d_gene: -
v_gene: TRBV5-6
j_gene: TRBJ1-5